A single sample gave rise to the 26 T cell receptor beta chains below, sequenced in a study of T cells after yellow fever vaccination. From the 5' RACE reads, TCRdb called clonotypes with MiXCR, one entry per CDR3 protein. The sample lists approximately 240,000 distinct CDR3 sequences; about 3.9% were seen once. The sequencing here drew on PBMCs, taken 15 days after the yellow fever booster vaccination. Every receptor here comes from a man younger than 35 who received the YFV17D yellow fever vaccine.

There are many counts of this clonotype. As DNA, the CDR3 is TGTGCCAGCAGCCCGGGACAGGGGTTCGATACGCAGTATTTT. This gives the protein CASSPGQGFDTQYF. The J gene is TRBJ2-3, the V gene TRBV12-3 or TRBV12-4; TRBD1 matches at 10 bases. The junction had 6 bases not matched to a gene; V was cut back by 6 bases and J by 6 bases. The CDR3 is 14 amino acids.

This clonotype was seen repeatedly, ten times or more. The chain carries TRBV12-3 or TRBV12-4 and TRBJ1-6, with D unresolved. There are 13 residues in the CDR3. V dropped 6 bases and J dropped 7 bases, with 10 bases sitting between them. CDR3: CASSTQQNSPLHF. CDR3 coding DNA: TGTGCCAGCAGCACCCAACAGAATTCACCCCTCCACTTT.

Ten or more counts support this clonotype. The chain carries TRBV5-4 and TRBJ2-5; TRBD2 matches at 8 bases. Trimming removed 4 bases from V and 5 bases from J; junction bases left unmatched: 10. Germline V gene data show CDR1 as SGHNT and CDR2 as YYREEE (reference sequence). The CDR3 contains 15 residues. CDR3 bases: TGTGCCAGCAGCCAGTCGGGGGGGGCTCAGGAGACCCAGTACTTC. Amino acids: CASSQSGGAQETQYF.

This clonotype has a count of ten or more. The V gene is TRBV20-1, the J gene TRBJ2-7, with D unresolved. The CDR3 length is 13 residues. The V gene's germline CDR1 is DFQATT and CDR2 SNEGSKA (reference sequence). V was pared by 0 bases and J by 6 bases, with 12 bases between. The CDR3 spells CSAREHKTGEQYF. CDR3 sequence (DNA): TGCAGTGCTAGAGAACATAAGACGGGCGAGCAGTACTTC.

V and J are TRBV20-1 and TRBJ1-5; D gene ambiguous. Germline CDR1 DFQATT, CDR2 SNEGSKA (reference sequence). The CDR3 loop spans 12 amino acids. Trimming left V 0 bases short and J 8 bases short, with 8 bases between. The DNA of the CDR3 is TGCAGTGCTAGAGATCGAGCCGAGCCCCAGCATTTT. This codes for CSARDRAEPQHF.

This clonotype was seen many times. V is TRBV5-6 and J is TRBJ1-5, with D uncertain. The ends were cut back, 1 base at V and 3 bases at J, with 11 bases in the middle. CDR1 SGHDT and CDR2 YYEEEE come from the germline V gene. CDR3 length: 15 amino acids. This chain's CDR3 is CASSLNPGTNQPQHF. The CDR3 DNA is TGTGCCAGCAGCTTGAACCCAGGAACCAATCAGCCCCAGCATTTT.

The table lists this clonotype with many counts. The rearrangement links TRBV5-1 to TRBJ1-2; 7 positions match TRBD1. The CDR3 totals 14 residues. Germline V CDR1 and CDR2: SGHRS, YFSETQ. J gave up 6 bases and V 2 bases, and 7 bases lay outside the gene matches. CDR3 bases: TGCGCCAGCAGCTTTGGGACAGAGGGCGATGGCTACACCTTC. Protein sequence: CASSFGTEGDGYTF.

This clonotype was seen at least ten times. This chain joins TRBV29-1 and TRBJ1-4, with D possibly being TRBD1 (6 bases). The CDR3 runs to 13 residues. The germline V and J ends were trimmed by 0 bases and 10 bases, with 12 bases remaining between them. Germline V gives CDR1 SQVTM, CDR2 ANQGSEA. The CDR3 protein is CSVEDRGSGKLFF. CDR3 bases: TGCAGCGTTGAAGACAGGGGATCTGGAAAACTGTTTTTT.

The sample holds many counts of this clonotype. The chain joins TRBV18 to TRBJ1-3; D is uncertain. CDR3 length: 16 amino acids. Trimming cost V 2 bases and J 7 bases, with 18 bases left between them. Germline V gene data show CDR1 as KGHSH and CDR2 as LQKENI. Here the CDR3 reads CASSPAHRGDGNTIYF. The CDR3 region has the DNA TGTGCCAGCTCACCAGCCCACCGGGGAGATGGGAACACCATATATTTT.

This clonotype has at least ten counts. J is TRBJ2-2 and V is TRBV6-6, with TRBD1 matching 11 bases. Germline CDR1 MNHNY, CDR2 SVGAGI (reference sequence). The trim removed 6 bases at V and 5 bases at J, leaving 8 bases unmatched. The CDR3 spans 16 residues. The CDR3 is CASSSGTGGRTGELFF. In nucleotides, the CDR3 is TGTGCCAGCAGCTCCGGGACAGGGGGAAGAACCGGGGAGCTGTTTTTT.

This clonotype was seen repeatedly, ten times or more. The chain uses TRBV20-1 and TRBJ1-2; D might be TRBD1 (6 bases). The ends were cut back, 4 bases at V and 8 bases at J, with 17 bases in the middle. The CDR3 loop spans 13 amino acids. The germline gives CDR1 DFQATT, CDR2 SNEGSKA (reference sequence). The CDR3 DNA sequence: TGCAGTGCTAATAGGGGGGCCGGGAGCGGCTACACCTTC. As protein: CSANRGAGSGYTF.

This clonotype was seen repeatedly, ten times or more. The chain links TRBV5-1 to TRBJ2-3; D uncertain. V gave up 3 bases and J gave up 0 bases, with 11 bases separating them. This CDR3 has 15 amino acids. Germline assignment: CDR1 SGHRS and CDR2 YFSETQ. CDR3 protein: CASSWFLVSTDTQYF. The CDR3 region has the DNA TGCGCCAGCAGCTGGTTTTTAGTCAGCACAGATACGCAGTATTTT.

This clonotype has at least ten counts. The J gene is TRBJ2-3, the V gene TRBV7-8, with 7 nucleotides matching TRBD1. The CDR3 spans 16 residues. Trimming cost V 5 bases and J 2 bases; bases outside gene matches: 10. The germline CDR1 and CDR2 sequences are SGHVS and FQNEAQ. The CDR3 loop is CASSPGYRGSTDTQYF. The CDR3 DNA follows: TGTGCCAGCAGCCCAGGATACAGGGGCTCCACAGATACGCAGTATTTT.

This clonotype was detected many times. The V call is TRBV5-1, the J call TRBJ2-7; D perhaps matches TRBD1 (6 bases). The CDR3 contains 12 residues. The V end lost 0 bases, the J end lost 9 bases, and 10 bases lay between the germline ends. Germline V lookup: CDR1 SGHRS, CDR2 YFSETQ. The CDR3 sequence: CASSLDLGGQYF. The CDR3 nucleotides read TGCGCCAGCAGCTTGGATCTAGGGGGGCAGTACTTC.

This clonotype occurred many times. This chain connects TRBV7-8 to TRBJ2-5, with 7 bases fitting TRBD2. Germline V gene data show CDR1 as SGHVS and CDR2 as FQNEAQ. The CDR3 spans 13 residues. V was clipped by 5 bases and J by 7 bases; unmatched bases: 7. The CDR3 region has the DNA TGTGCCAGCAGCCGAAAAATAGCGGGGACCCAGTACTTC. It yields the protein CASSRKIAGTQYF.

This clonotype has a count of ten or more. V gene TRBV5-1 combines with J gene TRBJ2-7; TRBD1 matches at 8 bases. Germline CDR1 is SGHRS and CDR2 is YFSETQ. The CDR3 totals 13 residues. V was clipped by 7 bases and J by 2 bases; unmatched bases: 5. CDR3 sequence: CASGRQGTYEQYF. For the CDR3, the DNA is TGCGCCAGCGGCCGACAGGGGACCTACGAGCAGTACTTC.

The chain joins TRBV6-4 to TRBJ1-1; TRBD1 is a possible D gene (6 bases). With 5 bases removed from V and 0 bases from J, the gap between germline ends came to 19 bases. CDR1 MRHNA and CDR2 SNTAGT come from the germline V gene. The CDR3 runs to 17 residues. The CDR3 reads CASSRRQAIFMNTEAFF. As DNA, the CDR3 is TGTGCCAGCAGTCGTAGACAGGCGATTTTTATGAACACTGAAGCTTTCTTT.

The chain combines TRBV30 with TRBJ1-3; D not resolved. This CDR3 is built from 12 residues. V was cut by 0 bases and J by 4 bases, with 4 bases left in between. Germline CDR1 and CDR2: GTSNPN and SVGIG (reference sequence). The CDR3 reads CAWSVAGNTIYF. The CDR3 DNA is TGTGCCTGGAGTGTGGCAGGAAACACCATATATTTT.

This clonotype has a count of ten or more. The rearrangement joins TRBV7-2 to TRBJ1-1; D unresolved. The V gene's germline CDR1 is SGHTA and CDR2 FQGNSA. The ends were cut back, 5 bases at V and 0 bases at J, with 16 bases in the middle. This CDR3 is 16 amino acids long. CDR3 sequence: CASSPRGTGMNTEAFF. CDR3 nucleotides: TGTGCCAGCAGCCCTCGGGGTACCGGGATGAACACTGAAGCTTTCTTT.

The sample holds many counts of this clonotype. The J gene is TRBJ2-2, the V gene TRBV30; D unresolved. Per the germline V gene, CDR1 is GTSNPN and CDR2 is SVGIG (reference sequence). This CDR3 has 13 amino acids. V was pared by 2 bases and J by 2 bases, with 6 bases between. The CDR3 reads CAWSWPNTGELFF. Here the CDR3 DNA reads TGTGCCTGGAGTTGGCCCAACACCGGGGAGCTGTTTTTT. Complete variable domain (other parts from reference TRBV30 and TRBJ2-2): SQTIHQWPATLVQPVGSPLSLECTVEGTSNPNLYWYRQAAGRGLQLLFYSVGIGQISSEVPQNLSASRPQDRQFILSSKKLLLSDSGFYLCAWSWPNTGELFFGEGSRLTVL.

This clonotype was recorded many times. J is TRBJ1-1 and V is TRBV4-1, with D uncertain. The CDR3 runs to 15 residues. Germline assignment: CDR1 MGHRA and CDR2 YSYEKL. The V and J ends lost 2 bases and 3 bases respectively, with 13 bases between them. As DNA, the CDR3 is TGCGCCAGCAGCCAACTGCGACGTTGGGACACTGAAGCTTTCTTT. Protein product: CASSQLRRWDTEAFF.

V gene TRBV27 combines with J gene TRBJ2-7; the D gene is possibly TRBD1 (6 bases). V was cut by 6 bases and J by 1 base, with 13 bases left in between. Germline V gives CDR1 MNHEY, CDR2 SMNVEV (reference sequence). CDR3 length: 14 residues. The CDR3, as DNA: TGTGCCAGCAGGGACAGTGGGGGTTCCTACGAGCAGTACGTC. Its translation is CASRDSGGSYEQYV.

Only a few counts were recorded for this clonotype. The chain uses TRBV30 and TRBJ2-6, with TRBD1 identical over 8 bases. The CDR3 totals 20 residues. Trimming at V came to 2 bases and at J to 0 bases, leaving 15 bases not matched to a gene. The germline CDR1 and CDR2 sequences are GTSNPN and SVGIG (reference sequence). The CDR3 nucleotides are TGTGCCTGGAGTATCAATCCGGGACAGGCCGTTCTCTCTGGGGCCAACGTCCTGACTTTC. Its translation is CAWSINPGQAVLSGANVLTF.

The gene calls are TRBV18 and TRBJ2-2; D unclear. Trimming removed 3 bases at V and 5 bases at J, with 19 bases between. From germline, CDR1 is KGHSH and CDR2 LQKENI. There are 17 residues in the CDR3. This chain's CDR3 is CASSPPPPGRLTGELFF. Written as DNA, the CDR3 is TGTGCCAGCTCACCGCCCCCCCCGGGCCGTTTAACCGGGGAGCTGTTTTTT.

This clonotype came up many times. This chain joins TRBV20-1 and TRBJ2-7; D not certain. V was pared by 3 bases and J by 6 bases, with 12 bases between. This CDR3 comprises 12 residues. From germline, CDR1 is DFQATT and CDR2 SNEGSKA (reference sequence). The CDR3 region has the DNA TGCAGTGCTAGGTCGGGCGTCCTCGAGCAGTACTTC. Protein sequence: CSARSGVLEQYF.

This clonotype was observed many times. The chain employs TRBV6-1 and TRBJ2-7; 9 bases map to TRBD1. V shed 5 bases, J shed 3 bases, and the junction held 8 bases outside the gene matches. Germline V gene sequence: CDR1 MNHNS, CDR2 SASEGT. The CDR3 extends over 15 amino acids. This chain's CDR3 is CASSYPGTGLYEQYF. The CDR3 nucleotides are TGTGCCAGCAGTTACCCCGGGACAGGGCTCTACGAGCAGTACTTC.